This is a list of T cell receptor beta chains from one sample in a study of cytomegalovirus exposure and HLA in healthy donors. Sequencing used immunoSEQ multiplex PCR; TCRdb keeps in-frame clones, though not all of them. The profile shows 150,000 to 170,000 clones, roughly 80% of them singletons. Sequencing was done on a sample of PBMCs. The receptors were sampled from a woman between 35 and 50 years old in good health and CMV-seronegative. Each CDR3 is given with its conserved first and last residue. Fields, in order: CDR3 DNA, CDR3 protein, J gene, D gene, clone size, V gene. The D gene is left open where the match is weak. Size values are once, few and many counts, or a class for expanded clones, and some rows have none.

DNA: TGTGCCAGCAGCCATGGCAGGGCCTATAATTCACCCCTCCACTTT; CDR3: CASSHGRAYNSPLHF; J: TRBJ1-6; D: -; size: -; V: TRBV14
DNA: TGCGCCAGCAGGCGCTCCGGGACAGGGGACTACGAGCAGTACTTC; CDR3: CASRRSGTGDYEQYF; J: TRBJ2-7; D: TRBD1; size: -; V: TRBV4-1
DNA: TGCGCCAGCAGCCCTTTAGCGGGAGGGCCGACCGGGGAGCTGTTTTTT; CDR3: CASSPLAGGPTGELFF; J: TRBJ2-2; D: TRBD2; size: -; V: TRBV5-1
DNA: TGTGCCAGCAGCTTTACAGGGACCATGAACACTGAAGCTTTCTTT; CDR3: CASSFTGTMNTEAFF; J: TRBJ1-1; D: -; size: few; V: TRBV5-4
DNA: TGTGCCAGCAGTCCCTCCGGGACTGGCTACGAGCAGTACTTC; CDR3: CASSPSGTGYEQYF; J: TRBJ2-7; D: -; size: -; V: TRBV27
DNA: TGTGCCTGGAGTGCAGGGGGCGACTATGGCTACACCTTC; CDR3: CAWSAGGDYGYTF; J: TRBJ1-2; D: TRBD1; size: -; V: TRBV30
DNA: TGTGCCAGCTCACCGGGGGACACTCGAGGTTCACCCCTCCACTTT; CDR3: CASSPGDTRGSPLHF; J: TRBJ1-6; D: -; size: once; V: TRBV18
DNA: TGTGCCAGCAGCCCCGGGGAGCACTCCGAGCAGTACTTC; CDR3: CASSPGEHSEQYF; J: TRBJ2-7; D: -; size: few; V: TRBV7-9
DNA: TGTGCCAGCTCACCCCAGGGCCCGACTGAAGCTTTCTTT; CDR3: CASSPQGPTEAFF; J: TRBJ1-1; D: -; size: -; V: TRBV18
DNA: TGTGCCAGCAGCTCGGGGGGTTACTACGAGCAGTACTTC; CDR3: CASSSGGYYEQYF; J: TRBJ2-7; D: TRBD2; size: -; V: TRBV7-2